These 32 T cell receptor beta chains came from one sample sequenced in a study of control samples from healthy donors and cancer patients. Assay: immunoSEQ multiplex PCR; the TCRdb copy retains only in-frame clones and omits some. The sample consists of roughly 150,000 clones, roughly 92% of them appearing once. Sequenced material: blood. These TCRs come from a man aged 45-65 years in good health.

This chain links TRBV9 with TRBJ2-1; the D gene is possibly TRBD1 (8 bases). Trimming took off 4 bases at V and 3 bases at J, with 14 bases between the two ends. This CDR3 contains 15 residues. Looked up from germline, CDR1 is SGDLS and CDR2 is YYNGEE. CDR3 residues: CASSLQGGFYNEQFF. The CDR3, as DNA: TGTGCCAGCAGCTTACAGGGGGGGTTCTACAATGAGCAGTTCTTC.

The V gene is TRBV30, the J gene TRBJ1-2; 8 bases align to TRBD1. V dropped 5 bases and J dropped 4; count of bases not matched to a gene: 12. The CDR3 is 15 amino acids. Germline lookup yields CDR1 GTSNPN and CDR2 SVGIG (reference sequence). The CDR3 nucleotides are TGTGCCTGGGCAGGGAGGACAGGGATAAGCTATGGCTACACCTTC. Encoded protein: CAWAGRTGISYGYTF.

The rearrangement links TRBV2 to TRBJ2-1; TRBD2 matches at 8 bases. Losses at the gene ends were 6 bases for V and 5 bases for J; bases not matched to a gene: 6. CDR1 is SNHLY, CDR2 FYNNEI, per germline. The CDR3 runs 14 residues. The CDR3 DNA sequence: TGTGCCAGCAGGGCGGGAGGAGGAAACAATGAGCAGTTCTTC. It specifies CASRAGGGNNEQFF.

This rearrangement joins TRBV19 to TRBJ1-5, with TRBD1 matching over 7 bases. Germline V gives CDR1 LNHDA, CDR2 SQIVND (reference sequence). The CDR3 covers 14 residues. After removal of 6 bases from V and 6 bases from J, the junction contained 8 bases not matched to a gene. The CDR3 here is CASRVDRVRQPQHF. The CDR3 bases are TGTGCCAGTAGGGTAGACAGGGTTCGTCAGCCCCAGCATTTT.

The gene calls are TRBV2 and TRBJ2-7, with 11 bases fitting TRBD2. The germline CDR1 and CDR2 sequences are SNHLY and FYNNEI. V was clipped by 4 bases and J by 3 bases; unmatched bases: 23. The CDR3 has 21 residues. CDR3 loop: CASSALGLAGSFVPLSYEQYF. The CDR3 DNA reads TGTGCCAGCAGTGCCCTTGGACTAGCGGGCAGCTTCGTACCTCTGAGCTACGAGCAGTACTTC.

The chain links TRBV29-1 to TRBJ2-7, with D perhaps matching TRBD2 (6 bases). Germline CDR1 reads SQVTM; CDR2 reads ANQGSEA. CDR3 length: 14 residues. Trimming took off 5 bases at V and 7 bases at J, with 21 bases between the two ends. CDR3 coding DNA: TGCAGCGTTTTTGTCGGGACTTCCCCGGGTGAGCAGTACTTC. Translated: CSVFVGTSPGEQYF.

The chain employs TRBV6-6 and TRBJ2-3; the match to TRBD2 covers 7 bases. CDR3 length: 14 residues. The germline V gene has CDR1 MNHNY and CDR2 SVGAGI (reference sequence). V lost 6 bases, J lost 4 bases, and 7 bases stayed unmatched. As DNA, the CDR3 is TGTGCCAGCAGCAAAACTAGCGTGGCAGATACGCAGTATTTT. It is translated as CASSKTSVADTQYF.

The chain joins TRBV6-4 to TRBJ2-6, with D maybe TRBD2 (6 bases). The length of the CDR3 is 16 residues. Germline lookup yields CDR1 MRHNA and CDR2 SNTAGT. V lost 0 bases and J lost 0, with 6 bases in between. The CDR3 sequence is CASSDSGGSGANVLTF. The CDR3 DNA sequence: TGTGCCAGCAGTGACTCGGGGGGCTCTGGGGCCAACGTCCTGACTTTC.

This rearrangement joins TRBV6-5 to TRBJ1-3; a possible D gene is TRBD1 (5 bases). V was cut by 4 bases and J by 0 bases, with 10 bases left in between. Germline V gene data show CDR1 as MNHEY and CDR2 as SVGAGI. The CDR3 totals 15 residues. CDR3 region: CASSWTFGSGNTIYF. In DNA, the CDR3 is TGTGCCAGCAGTTGGACATTCGGCTCTGGAAACACCATATATTTT.

This clone came up a few times. The chain joins TRBV18 to TRBJ1-1; D unclear. The CDR3 length is 12 residues. The V end was cut by 3 bases, the J end by 5 bases, with 7 bases between. Germline loops: CDR1 KGHSH, CDR2 LQKENI. CDR3 coding DNA: TGTGCCAGCTCACCCGAGGTAACTGAAGCTTTCTTT. This translates into CASSPEVTEAFF.

J is TRBJ2-2 and V is TRBV10-3; possibly TRBD1 or TRBD2 for D (6 bases each). The length of the CDR3 is 15 residues. Between the trimmed V and J ends, which lost 3 bases and 2 bases, there was a span of 10 bases. The V gene's germline CDR1 is ENHRY and CDR2 SYGVKD. The CDR3 spells CAISERGANTGELFF. CDR3 DNA sequence: TGTGCCATCAGTGAAAGGGGGGCAAACACCGGGGAGCTGTTTTTT.

The J gene is TRBJ2-6, the V gene TRBV5-4; 9 bases match TRBD2. This CDR3 contains 17 residues. Germline CDR1 and CDR2: SGHNT and YYREEE (reference sequence). Losses at the gene ends were 3 bases for V and 4 bases for J; bases not matched to a gene: 8. CDR3 sequence (DNA): TGTGCCAGCAGCTGGGGACTAGCTCGCTCCGGGGCCAACGTCCTGACTTTC. Encoded protein: CASSWGLARSGANVLTF.

This sequence joins TRBV18 and TRBJ2-7, with TRBD2 identical over 7 bases. CDR3 length equals 14 residues. CDR1 is KGHSH and CDR2 is LQKENI in the germline V gene. The ends lost 3 bases at V and 6 bases at J; junction bases unmatched: 8. CDR3 amino acids: CASSPGGNRGEQYF. For the CDR3, the DNA is TGTGCCAGCTCACCGGGAGGGAATAGGGGCGAGCAGTACTTC.

This sequence joins TRBV27 and TRBJ2-6, with D perhaps being TRBD1 or TRBD2 (5 bases each). The germline V and J ends were trimmed by 5 bases and 2 bases, with 10 bases remaining between them. This CDR3 has 15 residues. CDR1 MNHEY and CDR2 SMNVEV come from the germline V gene (reference sequence). The CDR3 DNA follows: TGTGCCAGCAGTCCTGGGGGAACTGGGGCCAACGTCCTGACTTTC. Its protein product is CASSPGGTGANVLTF.

This clone was recorded only once. V gene TRBV24-1 combines with J gene TRBJ2-7; 13 bases are a match to TRBD2. The V segment lost 4 bases and the J segment 11 bases; nucleotides outside the gene matches: 7. This CDR3 spans 14 amino acids. Germline V gene sequence: CDR1 KGHDR, CDR2 SFDVKD. The CDR3, as DNA: TGTGCCACCAGTGAGGGACTAGCGGGGTCGAGGGAGTACTTC. Translation gives CATSEGLAGSREYF.

This chain connects TRBV6-5 to TRBJ1-4; 7 bases are shared with TRBD1. Germline CDR1 MNHEY, CDR2 SVGAGI. The CDR3 is made up of 15 amino acids. Losses at the gene ends were 5 bases for V and 3 bases for J; bases not matched to a gene: 6. In DNA form, the CDR3 reads TGTGCCAGCAGTCGAACAGGGGTGGCTAATGAAAAACTGTTTTTT. This translates into CASSRTGVANEKLFF.

This clone was seen more than once but under ten times. V is TRBV19 and J is TRBJ1-4; 8 nucleotides agree with TRBD1. V lost 5 bases, J lost 11 bases, and 16 bases stayed unmatched. This CDR3 is 16 amino acids long. CDR1 LNHDA and CDR2 SQIVND come from the germline V gene (reference sequence). The CDR3 region is CASSVPGTGLKVKLFF. The CDR3 DNA reads as TGTGCCAGTAGTGTCCCCGGGACAGGTCTCAAGGTGAAACTGTTTTTT.

V is TRBV21-1 and J is TRBJ1-1. TRBV21-1 is a pseudogene locus. This CDR3 region has 16 residues. CDR3: CASRPQEGEGRTEAFF. CDR3 nucleotide sequence: TGTGCCAGCAGACCCCAGGAAGGGGAGGGTAGGACTGAAGCTTTCTTT.

This clone was picked up a small number of times. Its ends do not fully match the called genes, so a read error is possible. The chain couples TRBV7-7 to TRBJ2-7, with 13 bases matching TRBD2. This CDR3 has 15 residues. Germline lookup yields CDR1 SSHAT and CDR2 FNYEAQ (reference sequence). CDR3 in amino acids: CASSLGTSGTEEQYF. The CDR3 nucleotides read TGTGCTAGCAGCCTTGGGACTAGCGGGACGGAAGAGCAGTACTTC.

The chain is built from TRBV28 and TRBJ1-2; D perhaps matches TRBD1 (6 bases). This CDR3 contains 13 residues. Between the trimmed V and J ends, which lost 6 bases and 5 bases, there was a span of 13 bases. CDR1 and CDR2 (germline): MDHEN, SYDVKM. For the CDR3, the DNA is TGTGCCAGCAGGGAGGGGGGTCAGTATGGCTACACCTTC. Translated: CASREGGQYGYTF.

The table lists this clone with a few counts. The chain uses TRBV2 and TRBJ2-3, with TRBD1 as a possible D gene (6 bases). The CDR3 sequence is 14 residues long. Germline values: CDR1 SNHLY, CDR2 FYNNEI. Trimming pared 10 bases from V and 9 bases from J, leaving 23 bases between. DNA for the CDR3: TGTGCCACCACAAGGGACACCGAAGGGCGGACGCAGTATTTT. Amino acids: CATTRDTEGRTQYF.

The chain uses TRBV15 and TRBJ1-5; 8 bases agree with TRBD1. Trimming removed 0 bases from V and 7 bases from J; junction bases left unmatched: 5. CDR1 and CDR2 (germline): LNHNV, YYDKDF (reference sequence). The CDR3 contains 15 residues. Here the CDR3 reads CATSRDNTGGQPQHF. The CDR3 nucleotides read TGTGCCACCAGCAGAGATAATACAGGGGGACAGCCCCAGCATTTT.

This chain links TRBV19 with TRBJ2-2; 8 bases are a match to TRBD1. Trimming at V came to 5 bases and at J to 5 bases, leaving 7 bases not matched to a gene. The CDR3 totals 15 residues. CDR1 is LNHDA, CDR2 SQIVND, per germline (reference sequence). The CDR3 reads CASSETGGITGELFF. Written as DNA, the CDR3 is TGTGCCAGTAGTGAAACAGGGGGGATAACCGGGGAGCTGTTTTTT.

The chain joins TRBV18 to TRBJ1-5; unclear D gene. V lost 4 bases, J lost 0 bases, and 7 bases lay in between. CDR1 is KGHSH, CDR2 LQKENI, per germline. This CDR3 is built from 14 residues. The DNA of the CDR3 is TGTGCCAGCTCACAGGGATATAGCAATCAGCCCCAGCATTTT. Protein: CASSQGYSNQPQHF.

Written as DNA, the CDR3 is TGTGCCAGCAGGTCGACAGGGGGTGGTCAGCCCCAGCATTTT. Its translation: CASRSTGGGQPQHF. The genes are TRBV6-5 and TRBJ1-5, with 9 bases fitting TRBD1. CDR3 length equals 14 residues. V lost 6 bases and J lost 6; bases outside the gene matches: 6. The V gene's germline CDR1 is MNHEY and CDR2 SVGAGI.

This rearrangement joins TRBV5-5 to TRBJ2-7; D call uncertain. In germline, CDR1 is SGHKS, CDR2 YYEKEE (reference sequence). V dropped 0 bases and J dropped 0 bases, with 10 bases sitting between them. This CDR3 is 15 amino acids long. The CDR3 loop reads CASSLARTPSYEQYF. The CDR3, as DNA: TGTGCCAGCAGCTTGGCGAGGACCCCCTCCTACGAGCAGTACTTC.

CDR3 DNA: TGTGCCAGCAGTTCCACCCGAGGATTCTATAGCAATCAGCCCCAGCATTTT. It specifies CASSSTRGFYSNQPQHF. This rearrangement joins TRBV28 to TRBJ1-5, with D hard to call. The CDR3 spans 17 residues. Trimming cost V 4 bases and J 0 bases, with 16 bases left between them. Germline assignment: CDR1 MDHEN and CDR2 SYDVKM. The complete variable domain, with remaining parts taken from reference TRBV28 and TRBJ1-5, reads DVKVTQSSRYLVKRTGEKVFLECVQDMDHENMFWYRQDPGLGLRLIYFSYDVKMKEKGDIPEGYSVSREKKERFSLILESASTNQTSMYLCASSSTRGFYSNQPQHFGDGTRLSIL.

This chain uses TRBV6-6 with TRBJ2-1, with D maybe TRBD2 (6 bases). Germline lookup yields CDR1 MNHNY and CDR2 SVGAGI (reference sequence). V was shortened by 5 bases and J by 2 bases, with 19 bases between the two germline ends. The CDR3 contains 17 residues. DNA for the CDR3: TGTGCCAGCAGTCATAGCTATGCGGGATCCGCCTACAATGAGCAGTTCTTC. Translated, it gives CASSHSYAGSAYNEQFF.

In this sample, this clone turned up once. The rearrangement links TRBV11-2 to TRBJ2-1, with 7 bases identical to TRBD2. The V segment lost 5 bases and the J segment 3 bases; nucleotides outside the gene matches: 10. CDR1 SGHAT and CDR2 FQNNGV come from the germline V gene. The CDR3 covers 16 residues. CDR3 DNA: TGTGCCAGCAGCCGTCGTCTAGCGGAATACTACAATGAGCAGTTCTTC. Translating gives CASSRRLAEYYNEQFF.

This chain connects TRBV10-3 to TRBJ2-3; D ambiguous. Germline V CDR1 and CDR2: ENHRY, SYGVKD. The CDR3 sequence is 16 residues long. Trimming shortened V by 0 bases and J by 7 bases, and 17 bases separated the two germline ends. Here the CDR3 reads CAISESQTAMGNTQYF. Here the CDR3 DNA reads TGTGCCATCAGTGAGTCTCAAACGGCCATGGGTAATACGCAGTATTTT.

The V gene is TRBV19, the J gene TRBJ1-1; tentatively, D is TRBD1 (6 bases). Germline V CDR1 and CDR2: LNHDA, SQIVND (reference sequence). CDR3 length: 14 amino acids. V was shortened by 6 bases and J by 3 bases, with 14 bases between the two germline ends. The CDR3 region has the DNA TGTGCCAGTAGACCTCAGGGACATCACACTGAAGCTTTCTTT. Its protein is CASRPQGHHTEAFF. Full variable domain (outside the CDR3, taken from reference TRBV19 and TRBJ1-1): DGGITQSPKYLFRKEGQNVTLSCEQNLNHDAMYWYRQDPGQGLRLIYYSQIVNDFQKGDIAEGYSVSREKKESFPLTVTSAQKNPTAFYLCASRPQGHHTEAFFGQGTRLTVV.

This clone was recorded only once. The chain has TRBV28 and TRBJ1-4; 9 positions match TRBD1. Germline CDR1 reads MDHEN; CDR2 reads SYDVKM. The CDR3 length is 15 residues. Losses at the gene ends were 5 bases for V and 4 bases for J; bases not matched to a gene: 5. The CDR3 coding sequence is TGTGCCAGCAGTCCCCCGGGACAGGGTAATGAAAAACTGTTTTTT. Translated: CASSPPGQGNEKLFF.